The 10 T cell receptor beta chains listed next were all sequenced from one sample in a study of cytomegalovirus exposure and HLA in healthy donors. A multiplex PCR was run with 60 Vbeta primers and 13 Jbeta primers. Using immunoSEQ multiplex PCR, the repertoire was profiled, and TCRdb retains in-frame clones only, with some absent. The table lists about 150,000 clones, approximately 65% of them singletons, with 6% to 8% in the top ten. The sample comprised PBMCs. Receptors were obtained from a woman aged 55 to 70 in good health and CMV-seronegative.

The chain joins TRBV5-1 to TRBJ2-1; 9 bases match TRBD2. The CDR3 is made up of 14 amino acids. With 10 bases clipped from V and 5 bases from J, the junction kept 10 bases outside the gene matches. Germline-derived CDR1 and CDR2 are SGHRS and YFSETQ. The CDR3 DNA reads TGCGCCTCGAAATCTAGCGGGGATCACAATGAGCAGTTCTTC. Translating gives CASKSSGDHNEQFF.

The rearrangement joins TRBV6-5 to TRBJ2-7; tentatively, D is TRBD1 (7 bases). V lost 3 bases and J 3 bases, leaving 12 bases between the germline ends. The CDR3 runs to 14 residues. CDR1 is MNHEY and CDR2 is SVGAGI in the germline V gene. CDR3 DNA: TGTGCCAGCAGTTATACTCAGGGGGGCTACGAGCAGTACTTC. It encodes CASSYTQGGYEQYF.

This rearrangement joins TRBV4-1 to TRBJ1-1; the D gene is possibly TRBD1 (5 bases). CDR1 and CDR2 from the germline V gene are MGHRA and YSYEKL. Between the trimmed V and J ends, which lost 2 bases and 4 bases, there was a span of 8 bases. The CDR3 is 13 residues long. DNA of the CDR3: TGCGCCAGCAGCCAACTCGGGGGCACTGAAGCTTTCTTT. Encoded protein: CASSQLGGTEAFF.

This clone was counted between two and nine times. J is TRBJ1-5 and V is TRBV19; D might be TRBD1 (5 bases). The CDR3 covers 15 residues. V dropped 5 bases and J dropped 2 bases, with 13 bases sitting between them. Germline V gene sequence: CDR1 LNHDA, CDR2 SQIVND (reference sequence). In DNA form, the CDR3 reads TGTGCCAGTAGTCCAGGGACTCCTCGCAATCAGCCCCAGCATTTT. This encodes CASSPGTPRNQPQHF.

The chain carries TRBV28 and TRBJ2-3, with D possibly matching TRBD2 (5 bases). Looked up from germline, CDR1 is MDHEN and CDR2 is SYDVKM. Trimming took 1 base from V and 3 from J, leaving 14 bases between them. The CDR3 sequence is 16 residues long. The CDR3 DNA is TGTGCCAGCAGTTTATTCTCGGGGTTAGGAACAGATACGCAGTATTTT. Its protein product is CASSLFSGLGTDTQYF.

The chain joins TRBV5-1 to TRBJ2-7; no firm D call. The CDR3 runs 14 residues. Germline lookup yields CDR1 SGHRS and CDR2 YFSETQ. V was trimmed by 4 bases and J by 2 bases, leaving 13 bases between them. The CDR3 nucleotides read TGCGCCAGCAGCAAGTCCAGTGGGCCCTACGAGCAGTACTTC. As protein: CASSKSSGPYEQYF.

The chain is built from TRBV5-1 and TRBJ2-1; 9 nucleotides match TRBD2. CDR1 and CDR2 from the germline V gene are SGHRS and YFSETQ. The CDR3 covers 18 residues. Losses at the gene ends were 2 bases for V and 0 bases for J; bases not matched to a gene: 9. The CDR3 DNA reads as TGCGCCAGCAGCTTTTCGCTAGCGGGGCAAAGCTCCTACAATGAGCAGTTCTTC. It specifies CASSFSLAGQSSYNEQFF. Using reference TRBV5-1 and TRBJ2-1 for the parts outside the CDR3, the full variable domain is KAGVTQTPRYLIKTRGQQVTLSCSPISGHRSVSWYQQTPGQGLQFLFEYFSETQRNKGNFPGRFSGRQFSNSRSEMNVSTLELGDSALYLCASSFSLAGQSSYNEQFFGPGTRLTVL.

The chain employs TRBV5-1 and TRBJ2-5; perhaps TRBD2 as D (7 bases). The CDR3 consists of 15 residues. V lost 4 bases and J 0 bases, leaving 13 bases between the germline ends. The germline CDR1 and CDR2 sequences are SGHRS and YFSETQ. The CDR3 sequence: CASSGGATYQETQYF. The CDR3 DNA follows: TGCGCCAGCAGCGGGGGGGCTACCTACCAAGAGACCCAGTACTTC. Full variable domain (missing parts from reference TRBV5-1 and TRBJ2-5): KAGVTQTPRYLIKTRGQQVTLSCSPISGHRSVSWYQQTPGQGLQFLFEYFSETQRNKGNFPGRFSGRQFSNSRSEMNVSTLELGDSALYLCASSGGATYQETQYFGPGTRLLVL.

The table lists this clone with a count of one. The chain couples TRBV19 to TRBJ2-2; no clear D gene. V gave up 1 base and J gave up 2 bases, with 8 bases separating them. Germline values: CDR1 LNHDA, CDR2 SQIVND (reference sequence). The CDR3 sequence is 15 residues long. CDR3 in amino acids: CASSIGQSNTGELFF. CDR3 DNA sequence: TGTGCCAGTAGTATAGGGCAGTCAAACACCGGGGAGCTGTTTTTT.

V and J are TRBV14 and TRBJ1-3; 8 bases agree with TRBD1. Per the germline V gene, CDR1 is SGHDN and CDR2 is FVKESK. The CDR3 has 17 amino acids. With 1 base clipped from V and 4 bases from J, the junction kept 9 bases outside the gene matches. The CDR3 here is CASSQGSQGALGNTIYF. The CDR3 DNA reads as TGTGCCAGCAGCCAAGGGTCCCAGGGGGCCCTAGGAAACACCATATATTTT.